These 9 T cell receptor beta chains came from one sample sequenced in a study of blood T cell repertoires in COVID-19. Profiled with immunoSEQ multiplex PCR; TCRdb holds only in-frame clones, not every one. The sample gives 90,000 or so clones, roughly nine tenths of which show up once; 3% to 4% is in the top ten. The sequencing sample was made of peripheral blood. The receptor set was obtained from a woman between 65 and 79 years old with acute or convalescent COVID-19.

The chain recombines TRBV25-1 with TRBJ2-7; 8 bases map to TRBD2. The length of the CDR3 is 13 residues. The germline V gene has CDR1 MGHDK and CDR2 SYGVNS. J gave up 4 bases and V 5 bases, and 4 bases lay outside the gene matches. CDR3 protein: CASSRGGRYEQYF. CDR3 coding DNA: TGTGCCAGCAGTCGGGGGGGCCGGTACGAGCAGTACTTC.

The chain carries TRBV5-1 and TRBJ2-1; weak D call: TRBD1 (6 bases). Germline assignment: CDR1 SGHRS and CDR2 YFSETQ. Trimming stripped 0 bases from V and 8 bases from J, with 18 bases between. This CDR3 region has 16 residues. In nucleotides, the CDR3 is TGCGCCAGCAGCTTGGGCTGGCAGGGGCCCGTTCATGAGCAGTTCTTC. Protein: CASSLGWQGPVHEQFF.

This chain links TRBV19 with TRBJ1-1; tentatively, D is TRBD1 (6 bases). The germline CDR1 and CDR2 sequences are LNHDA and SQIVND (reference sequence). Trimming took 1 base from V and 4 from J, leaving 10 bases between them. The CDR3 covers 14 residues. The CDR3 nucleotides read TGTGCCAGTAGTATAGGGACAGTTCCCACTGAAGCTTTCTTT. Its protein is CASSIGTVPTEAFF. The entire variable domain, with the rest obtained from reference TRBV19 and TRBJ1-1, is as follows: DGGITQSPKYLFRKEGQNVTLSCEQNLNHDAMYWYRQDPGQGLRLIYYSQIVNDFQKGDIAEGYSVSREKKESFPLTVTSAQKNPTAFYLCASSIGTVPTEAFFGQGTRLTVV.

The V and J genes are TRBV14 and TRBJ2-3, with D possibly being TRBD1 (6 bases). Trimming removed 0 bases from V and 2 bases from J, with 15 bases in between. The CDR3 extends over 17 amino acids. Germline values: CDR1 SGHDN, CDR2 FVKESK. In DNA, the CDR3 is TGTGCCAGCAGCCAAGAAATAGGGGGTTACAACACAGATACGCAGTATTTT. Translated, it gives CASSQEIGGYNTDTQYF.

The V call is TRBV12-1, the J call TRBJ2-7; the table's D call, TRBD2, was not checked against the DNA. TRBV12-1 corresponds to a pseudogene. This CDR3 spans 14 amino acids. The CDR3: CASRLRVCSYEQYV. The CDR3 DNA reads TGTGCCAGCAGGCTCCGGGTCTGCTCCTACGAGCAGTACGTC.

V is TRBV20-1 and J is TRBJ1-1; TRBD1 matches at 8 bases. J was trimmed by 1 base and V by 3 bases; bases with no gene match: 13. The CDR3 is made up of 17 amino acids. Germline CDR1 reads DFQATT; CDR2 reads SNEGSKA (reference sequence). As DNA, the CDR3 is TGCAGTGCTAGTCAGGTCAGGACAGGGCTGGGGAACACTGAAGCTTTCTTT. It specifies CSASQVRTGLGNTEAFF.

V gene TRBV10-2 combines with J gene TRBJ2-1; TRBD2 agrees at 10 bases. Germline assignment: CDR1 WSHSY and CDR2 SAAADI. The length of the CDR3 is 12 residues. V was pared by 8 bases and J by 9 bases, with 4 bases of the junction left unmatched. The CDR3: CASGTSELEQFF. CDR3 nucleotide sequence: TGCGCCAGCGGGACTAGCGAACTTGAGCAGTTCTTC.

V usage is TRBV25-1 and J usage is TRBJ1-6; TRBD1 matches at 8 bases. Per germline, CDR1 MGHDK and CDR2 SYGVNS. V shed 6 bases, J shed 7 bases, and the junction held 8 bases outside the gene matches. The CDR3 contains 15 residues. The CDR3 DNA is TGTGCCAGCAGGACGACAGGGGCTCCAAATTCACCCCTCCACTTT. Its protein product is CASRTTGAPNSPLHF.

The CDR3 is CASKGGAEDGNTIYF. CDR3 in DNA: TGTGCCAGCAAGGGGGGGGCAGAAGATGGAAACACCATATATTTT. The chain joins TRBV6-6 to TRBJ1-3, with D maybe TRBD1 (6 bases). V lost 7 bases to trimming and J lost 3 bases, with 16 bases between them. Per germline, CDR1 MNHNY and CDR2 SVGAGI (reference sequence). This CDR3 is built from 15 residues.